A selection of T cell receptor beta chains follows, all from one sample in a study of T cell responses to AZD1222 COVID-19 vaccine. TCRdb's table, derived via immunoSEQ multiplex PCR, lists solely in-frame clones and lacks some. The repertoire holds approximately 88,000 clones, with approximately 90% as singletons. Sequenced material: peripheral blood, taken on day 0 of AZD1222 vaccination. The receptors stem from an adult in good health. CDR3s include the opening cysteine and the closing phenylalanine or tryptophan. The order of the fields is CDR3 protein, CDR3 DNA, J gene, D gene, V gene, clone size. The D gene is left open where the match is weak. Expanded clones get a size class; other rows say once, few or many, or leave the size out.

CDR3aa: CASSWGATGEETQYF
CDR3nt: TGCGCCAGCAGCTGGGGGGCGACAGGAGAAGAGACCCAGTACTTC
j_gene: TRBJ2-5
d_gene: .
v_gene: TRBV5-1
abundance: .

CDR3aa: CASSLGFTNTGELFF
CDR3nt: TGTGCCAGCAGTTTAGGGTTCACGAACACCGGGGAGCTGTTTTTT
j_gene: TRBJ2-2
d_gene: .
v_gene: TRBV28
abundance: .

CDR3aa: CASSQSPSGSDTGELFF
CDR3nt: TGCGCCAGCAGTCAATCTCCTAGCGGGAGCGACACCGGGGAGCTGTTTTTT
j_gene: TRBJ2-2
d_gene: TRBD2
v_gene: TRBV23-1
abundance: few

CDR3aa: CASSLGQGGTGELFF
CDR3nt: TGTGCCAGCAGTTTAGGACAGGGAGGGACCGGGGAGCTGTTTTTT
j_gene: TRBJ2-2
d_gene: .
v_gene: TRBV27
abundance: .

CDR3aa: CASSLGGGNTEAFF
CDR3nt: TGTGCCAGCAGTTTGGGCGGGGGGAACACTGAAGCTTTCTTT
j_gene: TRBJ1-1
d_gene: .
v_gene: TRBV6-5
abundance: .

CDR3aa: CASSSPEGVEQYF
CDR3nt: TGTGCCAGCAGCTCGCCGGAGGGAGTCGAGCAGTACTTC
j_gene: TRBJ2-7
d_gene: .
v_gene: TRBV5-4
abundance: few

CDR3aa: CASSPPFSSPSYNEQFF
CDR3nt: TGTGCCAGCTCACCACCGTTTTCCAGTCCATCCTACAATGAGCAGTTCTTC
j_gene: TRBJ2-1
d_gene: .
v_gene: TRBV18
abundance: .

CDR3aa: CAISGGFGQPQHF
CDR3nt: TGTGCCATCAGTGGGGGGTTCGGTCAGCCCCAGCATTTT
j_gene: TRBJ1-5
d_gene: .
v_gene: TRBV10-3
abundance: .

CDR3aa: CASSKTGDVGQPQHF
CDR3nt: TGTGCCAGCAGCAAGACAGGGGACGTGGGGCAGCCCCAGCATTTT
j_gene: TRBJ1-5
d_gene: TRBD1
v_gene: TRBV9
abundance: .

CDR3aa: CASRRLAANTGELFF
CDR3nt: TGTGCCAGCAGGAGACTAGCGGCGAACACCGGGGAGCTGTTTTTT
j_gene: TRBJ2-2
d_gene: TRBD2
v_gene: TRBV7-6
abundance: .

CDR3aa: CASSLAGQVHSPLHF
CDR3nt: TGTGCCAGCAGTTTGGCGGGTCAGGTACATTCACCCCTCCACTTT
j_gene: TRBJ1-6
d_gene: .
v_gene: TRBV28
abundance: .

CDR3aa: CASSGVWTGRDTEAFF
CDR3nt: TGTGCCAGTTCTGGGGTTTGGACAGGGCGGGACACTGAAGCTTTCTTT
j_gene: TRBJ1-1
d_gene: TRBD1
v_gene: TRBV2
abundance: .

CDR3aa: CSVVPRDIHETQYF
CDR3nt: TGCAGCGTTGTCCCCCGGGACATTCACGAGACCCAGTACTTC
j_gene: TRBJ2-5
d_gene: .
v_gene: TRBV29-1
abundance: few

CDR3aa: CASSLESGYGYTF
CDR3nt: TGTGCCAGCAGCTTAGAAAGTGGTTATGGCTACACCTTC
j_gene: TRBJ1-2
d_gene: .
v_gene: TRBV7-2
abundance: .

CDR3aa: CASSLGTTDTQYF
CDR3nt: TGCGCCAGCAGCTTGGGGACCACAGATACGCAGTATTTT
j_gene: TRBJ2-3
d_gene: .
v_gene: TRBV5-1
abundance: .

CDR3aa: CATSLRPDYPHIQYF
CDR3nt: TGTGCTACCAGCCTCAGACCGGACTACCCCCACATTCAGTACTTC
j_gene: TRBJ2-4
d_gene: .
v_gene: TRBV28
abundance: .

CDR3aa: CASSLRQGINSPLHF
CDR3nt: TGTGCCAGCAGCTTAAGGCAGGGTATTAATTCACCCCTCCACTTT
j_gene: TRBJ1-6
d_gene: .
v_gene: TRBV7-9
abundance: .

CDR3aa: CASSLDRGSNQPQHF
CDR3nt: TGTGCCAGCAGCTTAGACAGGGGAAGCAATCAGCCCCAGCATTTT
j_gene: TRBJ1-5
d_gene: TRBD1
v_gene: TRBV7-9
abundance: .